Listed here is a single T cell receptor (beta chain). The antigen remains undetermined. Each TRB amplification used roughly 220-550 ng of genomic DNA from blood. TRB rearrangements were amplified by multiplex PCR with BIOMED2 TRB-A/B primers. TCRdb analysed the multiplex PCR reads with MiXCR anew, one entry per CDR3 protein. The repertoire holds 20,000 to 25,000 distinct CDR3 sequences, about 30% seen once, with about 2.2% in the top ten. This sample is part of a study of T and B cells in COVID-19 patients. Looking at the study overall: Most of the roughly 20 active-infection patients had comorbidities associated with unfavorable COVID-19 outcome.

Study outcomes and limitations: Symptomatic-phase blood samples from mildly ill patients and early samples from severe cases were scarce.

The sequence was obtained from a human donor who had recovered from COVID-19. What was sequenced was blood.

The CDR3 protein is CASSEALTPGVYEQYF. Here the CDR3 DNA reads TGTGCCAGCAGTGAAGCGCTGACACCCGGGGTCTACGAGCAGTACTTC. The chain couples TRBV6-1 to TRBJ2-7; tentative D call: TRBD2 (5 bases). This CDR3 spans 16 amino acids. The V end lost 0 bases, the J end lost 3 bases, and 15 bases lay between the germline ends. Germline V gene sequence: CDR1 MNHNS, CDR2 SASEGT.